The TCR beta chain described here comes from a study of cytotoxic CD8 clonotypes in ibrutinib-treated CLL. Background on the study: Responses: roughly 24 partial, 2 complete; after median around 70 months, about 15 stayed remitted, approximately twelve progressed.

TCRdb keeps only in-frame clones here, not all; method: immunoSEQ multiplex PCR. This table holds 150,000 to 250,000 clones, 72% found once. Per the germline V gene, CDR1 is SQVTM and CDR2 is ANQGSEA. The length of the CDR3 is 12 residues. Trimming pared 5 bases from V and 8 bases from J, leaving 15 bases between. The clonotype comes from a human donor with chronic lymphocytic leukemia. Sample: PBMCs, taken after 24 months of ibrutinib treatment. The chain is built from TRBV29-1 and TRBJ1-2, with unresolved D. The CDR3 protein is CSVIGGVWGYTF. The CDR3 DNA is TGCAGCGTTATTGGAGGTGTCTGGGGCTACACCTTC. The full variable domain, rest sourced from reference TRBV29-1 and TRBJ1-2, is SAVISQKPSRDICQRGTSLTIQCQVDSQVTMMFWYRQQPGQSLTLIATANQGSEATYESGFVIDKFPISRPNLTFSTLTVSNMSPEDSSIYLCSVIGGVWGYTFGSGTRLTVV.